This T cell receptor (beta chain) was profiled in a study of early T cells in non-severe SARS-CoV-2 infection. Individual cDNA molecules received unique molecular identifiers during library preparation. TCRdb used MiXCR to reprocess the 5' RACE reads, holding one entry per CDR3 protein. The sample consists of fewer than 50,000 distinct CDR3 sequences, 10% to 15% of them appearing once. CDR3 size: 17 residues. V gave up 5 bases and J gave up 0 bases, with 14 bases separating them. CDR1 PRHDT and CDR2 FYEKMQ come from the germline V gene (reference sequence). Study-wide results and limits: Reliance on VDJdb matching favored anti-spike CD8 responses; private and CD4 specificities were missed.

This clonotype has ten or more counts. Its antigen remains unidentified. This TCR was recovered from an adult who was a healthcare worker with PCR-confirmed SARS-CoV-2 infection or an uninfected control (not recorded which). The material sequenced was whole blood. The chain links TRBV13 to TRBJ2-6; D is undetermined. In DNA, the CDR3 is TGTGCCAGCAGCCCTCTAGGAACAATCTCTGGGGCCAACGTCCTGACTTTC. Amino acids: CASSPLGTISGANVLTF.